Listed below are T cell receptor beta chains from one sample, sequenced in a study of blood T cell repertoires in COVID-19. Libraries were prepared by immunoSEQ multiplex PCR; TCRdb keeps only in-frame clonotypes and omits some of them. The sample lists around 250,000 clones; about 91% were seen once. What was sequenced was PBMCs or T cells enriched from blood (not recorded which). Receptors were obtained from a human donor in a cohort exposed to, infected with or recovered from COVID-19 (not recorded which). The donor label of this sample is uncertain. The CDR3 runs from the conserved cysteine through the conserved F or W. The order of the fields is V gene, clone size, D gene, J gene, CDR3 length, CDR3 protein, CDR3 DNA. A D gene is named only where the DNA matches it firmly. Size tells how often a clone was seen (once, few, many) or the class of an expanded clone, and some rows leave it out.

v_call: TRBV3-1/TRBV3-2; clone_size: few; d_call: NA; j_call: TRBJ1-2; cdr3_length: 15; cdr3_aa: CASSPRTGANYGYTF; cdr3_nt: TGTGCCAGCAGCCCCAGGACGGGAGCTAACTATGGCTACACCTTC
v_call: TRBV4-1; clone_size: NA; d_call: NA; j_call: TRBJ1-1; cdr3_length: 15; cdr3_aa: CASSQGHPPGIEAFF; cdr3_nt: TGCGCCAGCAGCCAGGGACATCCTCCGGGGATTGAAGCTTTCTTT
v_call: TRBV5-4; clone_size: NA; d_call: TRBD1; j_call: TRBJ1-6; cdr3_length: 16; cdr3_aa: CASSSTTGTGESPLHF; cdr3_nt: TGTGCCAGCAGCTCCACCACCGGGACAGGGGAATCACCCCTCCACTTT
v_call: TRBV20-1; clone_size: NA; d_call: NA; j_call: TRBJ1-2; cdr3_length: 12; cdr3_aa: CSASADFYGYTF; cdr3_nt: TGCAGTGCTAGTGCGGACTTCTATGGCTACACCTTC
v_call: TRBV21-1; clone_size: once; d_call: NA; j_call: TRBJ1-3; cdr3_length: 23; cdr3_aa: CASSLGQTGGEARKLLTGNTIYF; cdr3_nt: TGTGCCAGCAGCTTAGGTCAGACAGGGGGCGAGGCAAGGAAACTCTTAACTGGAAACACCATATATTTT
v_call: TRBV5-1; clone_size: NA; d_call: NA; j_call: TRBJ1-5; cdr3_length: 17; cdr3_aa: CASSLGGGSYSNQPQHF; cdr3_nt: TGCGCCAGCAGCTTGGGCGGAGGGTCATATAGCAATCAGCCCCAGCATTTT
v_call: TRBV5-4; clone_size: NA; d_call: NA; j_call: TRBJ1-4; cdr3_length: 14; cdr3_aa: CASSSSGRNEKLFF; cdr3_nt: TGTGCCAGCAGCTCCAGCGGGCGGAATGAAAAACTGTTTTTT
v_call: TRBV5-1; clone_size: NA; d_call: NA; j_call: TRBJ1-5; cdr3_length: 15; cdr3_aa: CASSPMGSQNQPQHF; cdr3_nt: TGCGCCAGCAGCCCGATGGGCAGCCAAAATCAGCCCCAGCATTTT
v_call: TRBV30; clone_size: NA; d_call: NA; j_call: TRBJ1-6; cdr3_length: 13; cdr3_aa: CAWNPQGNSPLHF; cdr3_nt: TGTGCCTGGAACCCCCAGGGGAATTCACCCCTCCACTTT
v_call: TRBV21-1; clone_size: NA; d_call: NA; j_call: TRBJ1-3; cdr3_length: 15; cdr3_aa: CASSKVGDSGNTIYF; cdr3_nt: TGTGCCAGCAGCAAAGTGGGGGACAGTGGAAACACCATATATTTT
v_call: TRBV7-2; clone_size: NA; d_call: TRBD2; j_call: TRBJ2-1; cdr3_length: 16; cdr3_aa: CASSPFGGGSYNEQFF; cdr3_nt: TGTGCCAGCAGCCCATTCGGCGGGGGCTCCTACAATGAGCAGTTCTTC
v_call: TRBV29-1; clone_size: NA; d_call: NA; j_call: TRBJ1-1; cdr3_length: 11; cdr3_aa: CSVEGDTEAFF; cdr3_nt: TGCAGCGTTGAAGGCGACACTGAAGCTTTCTTT
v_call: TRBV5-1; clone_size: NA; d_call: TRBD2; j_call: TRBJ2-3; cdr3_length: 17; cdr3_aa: CASSWATSGGTFDTQYF; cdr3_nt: TGCGCCAGCAGCTGGGCGACTAGCGGGGGGACCTTCGATACGCAGTATTTT
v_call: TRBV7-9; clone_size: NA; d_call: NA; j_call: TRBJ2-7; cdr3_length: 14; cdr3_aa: CASGQEGFTSEQYF; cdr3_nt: TGTGCCAGCGGCCAGGAGGGGTTTACGTCCGAGCAGTACTTC
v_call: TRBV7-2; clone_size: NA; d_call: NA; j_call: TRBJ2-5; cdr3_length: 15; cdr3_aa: CASSLYGSSQETQYF; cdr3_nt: TGTGCCAGCAGCTTATACGGTAGCTCTCAAGAGACCCAGTACTTC
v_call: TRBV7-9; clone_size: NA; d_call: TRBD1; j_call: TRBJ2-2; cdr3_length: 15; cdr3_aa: CASSLTGGNTGELFF; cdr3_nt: TGTGCCAGCAGCTTGACAGGGGGCAACACCGGGGAGCTGTTTTTT
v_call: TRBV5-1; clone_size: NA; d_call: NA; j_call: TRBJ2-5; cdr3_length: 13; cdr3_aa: CASSLMSGETQYF; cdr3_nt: TGCGCCAGCAGCTTGATGAGCGGAGAGACCCAGTACTTC
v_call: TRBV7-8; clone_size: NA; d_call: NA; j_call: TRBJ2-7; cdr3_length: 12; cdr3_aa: CASSPSSYEQYF; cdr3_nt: TGTGCCAGCAGCCCTAGCTCCTACGAGCAGTACTTC
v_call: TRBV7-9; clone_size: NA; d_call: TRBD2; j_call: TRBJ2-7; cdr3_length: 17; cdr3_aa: CASSLRGSGATSYEQYF; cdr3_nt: TGTGCCAGCAGCCTCCGGGGTAGCGGGGCAACCTCCTACGAGCAGTACTTC
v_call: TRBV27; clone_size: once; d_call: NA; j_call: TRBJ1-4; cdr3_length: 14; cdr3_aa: CASSLLYGGEKLFF; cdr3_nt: TGTGCCAGCAGTTTATTGTACGGGGGTGAAAAACTGTTTTTT
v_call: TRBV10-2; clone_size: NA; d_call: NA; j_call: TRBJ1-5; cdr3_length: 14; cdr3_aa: CASSPAGDNQPQHF; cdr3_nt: TGCGCCAGCAGTCCGGCAGGGGATAATCAGCCCCAGCATTTT
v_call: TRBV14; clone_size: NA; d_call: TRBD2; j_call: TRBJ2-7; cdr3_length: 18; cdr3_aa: CASSPIILRGGASYEQYF; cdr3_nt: TGTGCCAGCAGCCCTATCATCCTTCGCGGGGGTGCCTCCTACGAGCAGTACTTC